This T cell receptor beta chain was profiled in a study of blood T cell repertoires in COVID-19. Study as a whole: The United States, Italy and Spain were the sources of the acute and convalescent COVID-19 samples.

The study assigned cohorts using participant-reported clinical history. Source study methods: Reference gene primers were amplified, and this amplification served to estimate nucleated cell counts. Profiling relied on immunoSEQ multiplex PCR, and the TCRdb table lists in-frame clones only, not all of them. D and trimming were read from the DNA, whereas the V and J calls and clone size are those reported in that table. This sample has about 330,000 clones; 70% to 90% occur once, and the top ten carry 5.5% to 7%. The CDR3 is 15 amino acids. Trimming took 5 bases from V and 4 from J, leaving 17 bases between them. Germline CDR1 and CDR2: SGHTA and FQGNSA.

The chain couples TRBV7-2 to TRBJ1-1; TRBD1 is a possible D gene (5 bases). Sequenced sample: PBMCs or T cells enriched from blood (not recorded which). The receptor comes from a woman aged 25 to 39 who had recovered from COVID-19. CDR3 DNA sequence: TGTGCCAGCAGCAGGGGCACCCAAGGGGTCACTGAAGCTTTCTTT. Amino acids: CASSRGTQGVTEAFF.